The present TCR beta chain was sequenced within a study of blood T cell repertoires in COVID-19. Repertoires were generated with immunoSEQ multiplex PCR, while TCRdb's copy carries only in-frame clones and drops some. The top ten clones hold approximately 3% of a sample with under 200,000 clones, about three quarters of them seen once. The CDR3 loop spans 14 amino acids. Germline V lookup: CDR1 MNHEY, CDR2 SMNVEV (reference sequence). J lost 2 bases, V lost 8 bases, and 5 bases had no gene match. The sample comprised peripheral blood. The genes are TRBV27 and TRBJ2-3; 9 nucleotides line up with TRBD1. The TCR was taken from an older man with acute or convalescent COVID-19. The CDR3 DNA sequence: TGTGCCAGCGCCCGGGACAGGGTCACAGATACGCAGTATTTT. Its translation is CASARDRVTDTQYF.